The clone carrying this T cell receptor beta chain appeared many times. Its antigen is undetermined. TCRdb fed the 5' RACE reads into MiXCR, producing one record per CDR3 protein. Counted here are approximately 11,000 distinct CDR3 sequences, 8.6% occurring once; the ten biggest clones make up around 25%. These data belong to a study of spatial heterogeneity in lung cancer. For the study at large: Raw-read counts averaged over ten per unique TCR and UMI combination.

Overall study findings and caveats: Blood carried ubiquitous expanded tumor TCRs more at resection than follow-up.

This CDR3 spans 14 amino acids. CDR1 is PRHDT, CDR2 FYEKMQ, per germline (reference sequence). Trimming removed 5 bases at V and 0 bases at J, with 9 bases between. The time point denotes: sample taken at primary tumor resection. Whole RNA, isolated from tumor, nontumor lung or frozen PBMC, was sequenced without prior sorting. The V gene is TRBV13, the J gene TRBJ2-3; maybe TRBD2 (5 bases). The sample in question was PBMCs, obtained at surgery. This sequence was found in a male donor with early-stage non-small cell lung cancer. The CDR3 loop reads CASSEGTSTDTQYF. CDR3 coding DNA: TGTGCCAGCAGCGAGGGAACGAGCACAGATACGCAGTATTTT.